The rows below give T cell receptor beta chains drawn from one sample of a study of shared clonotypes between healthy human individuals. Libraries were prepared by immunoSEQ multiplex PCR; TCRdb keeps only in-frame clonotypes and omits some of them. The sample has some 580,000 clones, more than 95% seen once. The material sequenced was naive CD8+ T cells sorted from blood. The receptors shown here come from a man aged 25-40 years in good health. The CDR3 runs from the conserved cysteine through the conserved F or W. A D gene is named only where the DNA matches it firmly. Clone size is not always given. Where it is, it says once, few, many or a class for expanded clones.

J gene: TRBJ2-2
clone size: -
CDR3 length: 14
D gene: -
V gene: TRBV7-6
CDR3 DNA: TGTGCCAGCAGCTTAGAGGGAAACACCGGGGAGCTGTTTTTT
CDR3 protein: CASSLEGNTGELFF

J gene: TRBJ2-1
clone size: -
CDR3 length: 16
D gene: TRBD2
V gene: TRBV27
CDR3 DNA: TGTGCCAGCAGTTTTCGGGAGCGGGAGCCCTACAATGAGCAGTTCTTC
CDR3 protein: CASSFREREPYNEQFF

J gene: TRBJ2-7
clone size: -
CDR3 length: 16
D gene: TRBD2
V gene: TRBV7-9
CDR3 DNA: TGTGCCAGCAGGTCCGGGACTAGCGGATCCCTCTACGAGCAGTACTTC
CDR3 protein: CASRSGTSGSLYEQYF

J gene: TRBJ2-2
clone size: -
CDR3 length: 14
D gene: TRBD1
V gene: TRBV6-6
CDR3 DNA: TGTGCCAGCAGAATCGGCGAGGGGGCCAGGGAGCTGTTTTTT
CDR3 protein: CASRIGEGARELFF

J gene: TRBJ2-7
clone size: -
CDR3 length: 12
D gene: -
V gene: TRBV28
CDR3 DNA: TGTGCCAGCCTCTCGGGACCTGGTGAGCAGTACTTC
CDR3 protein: CASLSGPGEQYF

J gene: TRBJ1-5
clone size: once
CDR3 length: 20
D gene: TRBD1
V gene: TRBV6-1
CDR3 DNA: TGTGCCAGCAGTGAAGCGATTAACCGGGACAGGGGATATACAAATCAGCCCCAGCATTTT
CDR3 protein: CASSEAINRDRGYTNQPQHF

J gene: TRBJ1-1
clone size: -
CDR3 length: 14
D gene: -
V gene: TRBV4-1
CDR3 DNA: TGCGCCAGCAGTTTTATCCAGATGAACACTGAAGCTTTCTTT
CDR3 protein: CASSFIQMNTEAFF

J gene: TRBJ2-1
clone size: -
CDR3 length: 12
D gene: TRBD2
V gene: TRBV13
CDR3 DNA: TGTGCCAGCAGCTGGGGCGGGAGAGAGCAGTTCTTC
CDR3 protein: CASSWGGREQFF

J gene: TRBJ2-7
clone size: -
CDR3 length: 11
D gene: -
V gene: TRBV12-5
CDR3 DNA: TGTGCTAGTGGTCATCTCCGAAAGCAGTACTTC
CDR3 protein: CASGHLRKQYF

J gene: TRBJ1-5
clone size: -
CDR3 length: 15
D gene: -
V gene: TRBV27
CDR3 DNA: TGTGCCAGCAGTTCGGGGTTGGGGGGGAATCAGCCCCAGCATTTT
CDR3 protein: CASSSGLGGNQPQHF

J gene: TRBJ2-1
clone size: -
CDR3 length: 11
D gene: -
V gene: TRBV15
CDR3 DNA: TGTGCCACCAGCAGGGGAAATGAGCAGTTCTTC
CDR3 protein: CATSRGNEQFF

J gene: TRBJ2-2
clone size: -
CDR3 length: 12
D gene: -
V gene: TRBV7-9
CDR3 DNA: TGTGCCAGCATTGGTGCCACCGGGGAGCTGTTTTTT
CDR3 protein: CASIGATGELFF

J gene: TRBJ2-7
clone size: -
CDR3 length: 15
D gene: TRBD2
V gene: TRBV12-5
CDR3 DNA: TGTGCTAGTGGGCCAGGGACTAGCGGGAGTCACGAGCAGTACTTC
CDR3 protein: CASGPGTSGSHEQYF

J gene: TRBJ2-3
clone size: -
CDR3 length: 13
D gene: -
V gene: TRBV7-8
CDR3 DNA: TGTGCCAGCAGCTTAGAGGGGCCAGATACGCAGTATTTT
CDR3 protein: CASSLEGPDTQYF

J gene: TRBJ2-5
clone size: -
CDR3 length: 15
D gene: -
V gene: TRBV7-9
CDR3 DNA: TGTGCCAGCAGCTTGGCAACCACTCCCCAAGAGACCCAGTACTTC
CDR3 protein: CASSLATTPQETQYF

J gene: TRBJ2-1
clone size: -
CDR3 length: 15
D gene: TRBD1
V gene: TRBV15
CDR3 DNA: TGTGCCACCAGCAGAGGCAGGGGGCTATACAATGAGCAGTTCTTC
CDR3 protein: CATSRGRGLYNEQFF

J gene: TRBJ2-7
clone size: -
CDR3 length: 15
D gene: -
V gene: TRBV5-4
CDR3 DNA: TGTGCCAGCAGATTCCACCCCGGGAACCCTTACGAGCAGTACTTC
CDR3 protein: CASRFHPGNPYEQYF

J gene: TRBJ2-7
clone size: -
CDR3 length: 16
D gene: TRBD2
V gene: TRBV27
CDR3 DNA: TGTGCCAGCAGTTTAGGGGTAGCGGGAGAGGGATACGAGCAGTACTTC
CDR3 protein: CASSLGVAGEGYEQYF

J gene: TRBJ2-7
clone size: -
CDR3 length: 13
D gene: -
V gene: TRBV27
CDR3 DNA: TGTGCCAGCAGTTTAAGCTCGGGTTACGAGCAGTACTTC
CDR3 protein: CASSLSSGYEQYF

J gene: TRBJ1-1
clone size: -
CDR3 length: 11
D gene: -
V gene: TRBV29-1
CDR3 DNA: TGCAGCGTCGATGGCCAGAAAGAAGCTTTCTTT
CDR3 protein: CSVDGQKEAFF

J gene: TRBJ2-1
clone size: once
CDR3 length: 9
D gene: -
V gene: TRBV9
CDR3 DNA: TGTGCCAGCGGGACCCCGCAGTTCTTC
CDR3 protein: CASGTPQFF

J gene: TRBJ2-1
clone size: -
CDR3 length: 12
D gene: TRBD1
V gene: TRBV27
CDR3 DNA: TGTGCCAGCAGTCCACAGGGGAGTGAGCAGTTCTTC
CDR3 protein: CASSPQGSEQFF

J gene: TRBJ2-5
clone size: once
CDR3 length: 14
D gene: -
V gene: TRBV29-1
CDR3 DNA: TGCAGCGTTGTTTGGGATCCTAATATAGAGACCCAGTACTTC
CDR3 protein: CSVVWDPNIETQYF

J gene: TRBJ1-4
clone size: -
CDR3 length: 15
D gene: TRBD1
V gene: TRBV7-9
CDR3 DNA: TGTGCCAGCAGCTTCAGGGGACAGCTTAATGAAAAACTGTTTTTT
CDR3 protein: CASSFRGQLNEKLFF

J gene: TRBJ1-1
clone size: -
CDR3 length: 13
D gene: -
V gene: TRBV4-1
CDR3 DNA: TGCGCCAGCAGCCAGCCCCCGGCCGGTGAAGCTTTCTTT
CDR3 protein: CASSQPPAGEAFF

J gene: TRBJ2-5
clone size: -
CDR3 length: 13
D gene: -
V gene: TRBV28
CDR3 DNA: TGTGCCAGCAGTCTGTTGGTTCGAGAGACCCAGTACTTC
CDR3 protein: CASSLLVRETQYF

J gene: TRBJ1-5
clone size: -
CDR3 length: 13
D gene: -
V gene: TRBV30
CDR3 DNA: TGTGCCTGGAGTGTCCACGGCGGTCAGCCCCAGCATTTT
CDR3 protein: CAWSVHGGQPQHF

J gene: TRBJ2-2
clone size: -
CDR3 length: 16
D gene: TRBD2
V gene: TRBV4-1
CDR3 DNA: TGCGCCAGCAGCCAAGTTGCAAGCGGGAGGACCGGGGAGCTGTTTTTT
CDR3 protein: CASSQVASGRTGELFF

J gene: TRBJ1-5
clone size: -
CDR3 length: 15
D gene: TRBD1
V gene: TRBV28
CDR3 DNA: TGTGCCAGCAGCACAGGGGTTTCGAGCAATCAGCCCCAGCATTTT
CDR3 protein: CASSTGVSSNQPQHF

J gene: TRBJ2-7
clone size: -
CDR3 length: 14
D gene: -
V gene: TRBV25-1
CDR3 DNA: TGTGCCAGCAGCCTACCAGGGATTACGACCGAGCAGTACTTC
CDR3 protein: CASSLPGITTEQYF

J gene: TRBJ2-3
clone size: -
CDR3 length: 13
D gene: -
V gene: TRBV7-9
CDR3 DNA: TGTGCCAGCAGCTTAGAGTGGGCAGATACGCAGTATTTT
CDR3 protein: CASSLEWADTQYF

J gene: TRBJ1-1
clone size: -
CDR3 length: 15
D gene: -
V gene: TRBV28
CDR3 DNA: TGTGCCAGCAGTTTTCGGCGCGTTGATCCTACTGAAGCTTTCTTT
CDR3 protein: CASSFRRVDPTEAFF

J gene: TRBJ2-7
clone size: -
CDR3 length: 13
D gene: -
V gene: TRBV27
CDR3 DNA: TGTGCCAGCAGTTTATCAATCTCCTACGAGCAGTACTTC
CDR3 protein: CASSLSISYEQYF

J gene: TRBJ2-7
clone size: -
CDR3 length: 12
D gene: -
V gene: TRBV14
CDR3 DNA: TGTGCCAGCAGCCAAAGGCCATACGAGCAGTACTTC
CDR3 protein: CASSQRPYEQYF

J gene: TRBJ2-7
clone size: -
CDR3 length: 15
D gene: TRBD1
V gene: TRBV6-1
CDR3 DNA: TGTGCCAGCAGTGAGTGGACAGGGAGCTCCTACGAGCAGTACTTC
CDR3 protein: CASSEWTGSSYEQYF

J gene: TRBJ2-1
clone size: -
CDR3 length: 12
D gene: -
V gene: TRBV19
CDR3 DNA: TGTGCCAGTAGTAGTTGGGGGAGGGAGCAGTTCTTC
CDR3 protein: CASSSWGREQFF

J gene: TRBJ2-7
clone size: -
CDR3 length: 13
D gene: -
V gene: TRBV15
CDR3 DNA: TGTGCCACCAGCAGAGATCAGAGTTACGAGCAGTACTTC
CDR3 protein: CATSRDQSYEQYF

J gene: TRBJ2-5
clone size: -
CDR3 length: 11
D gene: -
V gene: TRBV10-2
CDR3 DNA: TGCGCCAGCAGTGCTGGAGAGACCCAGTACTTC
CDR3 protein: CASSAGETQYF

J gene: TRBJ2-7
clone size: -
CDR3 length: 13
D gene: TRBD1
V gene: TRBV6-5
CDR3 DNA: TGTGCCAGCAGTTATTCGTCAGGGGGCGAGCAGTACTTC
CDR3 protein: CASSYSSGGEQYF